Described below is a single T cell receptor beta chain sequence and its context. The data originate from a study of blood T cell repertoires in COVID-19. As for the study in general: Samples came from the United States, Italy and Spain, spanning acute and convalescent COVID-19. PBMCs, B-cell-depleted T cells, or T cells were the source of the cDNA or gDNA that made up the material.

Study processing details: Amplification from reference gene primers served as the basis for estimated nucleated cell counts. Sequencing was performed with immunoSEQ multiplex PCR; in TCRdb, only in-frame clones are kept and a portion is missing. V and J calls and clone size are as listed in that table; D and trimming were resolved from the DNA. In the table there are about 280,000 clones, around nine tenths of which are singletons. This TCR was recovered from a man aged 45-65 years with acute or convalescent COVID-19. Sequenced material: peripheral blood.

This chain's CDR3 is CASSLFSGGLNYGYTF. The CDR3 DNA reads TGTGCCAGCAGTTTGTTTTCCGGGGGGCTGAACTATGGCTACACCTTC. The chain employs TRBV27 and TRBJ1-2; weak D call: TRBD1 (6 bases). The V end lost 3 bases, the J end lost 2 bases, and 16 bases lay between the germline ends. The CDR3 extends over 16 amino acids. Germline CDR1 and CDR2: MNHEY and SMNVEV (reference sequence).